The 31 T cell receptor beta chains in this list originate from one sample, sequenced in a study of response to subunit inactivated influenza vaccine (dated by TCRdb to the late 2010s). The library was obtained by RT-PCR. The listed sequencing device is Illumina HiSeq 2500. The raw public data were reprocessed by TCRdb itself: fastp quality trimming at Q25, MiXCR clonotype calling, in-frame beta chains only. A single entry per CDR3 protein holds the most common genes and DNA from its merged rows. Recorded for this sample are 530,000 or so distinct CDR3 sequences; approximately 15% of them occurred a single time. Around 10% of the sample comes from the top ten. Source: PBMCs from blood, taken 12 days after vaccination. These receptors were taken from a man aged 50-59 years who received an inactivated influenza vaccine. Donor details come from another sample of the same person, matched by shared clones.

The genes are TRBV3-1 and TRBJ2-3; D gene ambiguous. Germline values: CDR1 LGHDT, CDR2 YNNKEL (reference sequence). V was trimmed by 8 bases and J by 4 bases, leaving 10 bases between them. The CDR3 totals 12 residues. The CDR3 sequence: CASDTKPDTQYF. In DNA, the CDR3 is TGTGCCAGCGACACCAAACCAGATACGCAGTATTTT.

This clonotype was detected many times. This clone may be a read error of a much larger clone one base away. The chain carries TRBV29-1 and TRBJ2-1; 11 nucleotides agree with TRBD2. The germline gives CDR1 SQVTM, CDR2 ANQGSEA. With V trimmed by 2 bases and J by 7 bases, 1 base remained unmatched. The CDR3 has 13 amino acids. Here the CDR3 reads CSVERTSGNEQFF. For the CDR3, the DNA is TGCAGCGTTGAACGGACTAGCGGGAATGAGCAGTTCTTC.

The chain employs TRBV5-1 and TRBJ2-5, with D uncertain. Germline CDR1 is SGHRS and CDR2 is YFSETQ. This CDR3 is built from 13 residues. V was pared by 2 bases and J by 5 bases, with 10 bases between. The CDR3 DNA sequence: TGCGCCAGCAGCTTAGGTCCCCCGGAGACCCAGTACTTC. Translation: CASSLGPPETQYF.

J is TRBJ2-3 and V is TRBV29-1; 10 bases are a match to TRBD1. Losses at the gene ends were 3 bases for V and 1 base for J; bases not matched to a gene: 1. CDR3 size: 14 residues. Germline V lookup: CDR1 SQVTM, CDR2 ANQGSEA. The CDR3 DNA reads TGCAGCGTTGACGGACAGGGGGGCACAGATACGCAGTATTTT. Protein sequence: CSVDGQGGTDTQYF.

This clonotype has only a few counts. V is TRBV10-3 and J is TRBJ2-2, with D perhaps being TRBD1 or TRBD2 (6 bases each). The CDR3 spans 18 residues. V lost 8 bases and J 0 bases, leaving 22 bases between the germline ends. Germline V lookup: CDR1 ENHRY, CDR2 SYGVKD. The CDR3 loop is CAIGRAVGGHSNTGELFF. The CDR3 DNA reads TGTGCCATCGGACGTGCTGTCGGGGGACACTCGAACACCGGGGAGCTGTTTTTT.

The chain is built from TRBV18 and TRBJ2-3; D gene unclear. Trimming removed 2 bases from V and 1 base from J, with 16 bases in between. In germline, CDR1 is KGHSH, CDR2 LQKENI. The length of the CDR3 is 17 residues. CDR3 nucleotides: TGTGCCAGCTCACCAGTCAACCGCCACTCGGGCACAGATACGCAGTATTTT. Translation: CASSPVNRHSGTDTQYF.

The genes are TRBV24-1 and TRBJ2-2, with TRBD1 matching over 8 bases. The trim removed 4 bases at V and 8 bases at J, leaving 8 bases unmatched. This CDR3 has 15 amino acids. Germline lookup yields CDR1 KGHDR and CDR2 SFDVKD. The CDR3 spells CATSDWQGAGGELFF. The CDR3 DNA reads as TGTGCCACCAGTGACTGGCAGGGGGCAGGTGGGGAGCTGTTTTTT.

V and J are TRBV6-1 and TRBJ1-5; possibly TRBD1 for D (5 bases). The germline V gene has CDR1 MNHNS and CDR2 SASEGT. This CDR3 has 16 amino acids. V was clipped by 5 bases and J by 2 bases, with 16 bases between them. CDR3 region: CASSPIDRHRNQPQHF. The CDR3 DNA follows: TGTGCCAGCAGTCCAATTGACAGACACCGCAATCAGCCCCAGCATTTT.

V gene TRBV6-5 combines with J gene TRBJ1-2, with TRBD1 matching over 10 bases. Germline V gives CDR1 MNHEY, CDR2 SVGAGI. The CDR3 is 11 amino acids. J was trimmed by 8 bases and V by 8 bases; bases with no gene match: 2. The CDR3 coding sequence is TGTGCCAGCGGGACAGGGGAGGGCTACACCTTC. Amino acids: CASGTGEGYTF.

This clonotype was recorded a few times. V is TRBV5-1 and J is TRBJ2-1; D unresolved. Germline V gene sequence: CDR1 SGHRS, CDR2 YFSETQ. CDR3 size: 13 residues. V was shortened by 4 bases and J by 8 bases, with 13 bases between the two germline ends. CDR3 sequence reads: CASSTGPEDEQFF. In nucleotides, the CDR3 is TGCGCCAGCAGCACCGGCCCTGAGGATGAGCAGTTCTTC.

The chain links TRBV7-6 to TRBJ1-2, with TRBD1 matching over 7 bases. CDR3 size: 14 residues. V lost 5 bases to trimming and J lost 8 bases; unmatched junction nucleotides: 11. CDR1 and CDR2 from the germline V gene are SGHVS and FNYEAQ. This CDR3 is CASSPFDRAGGYTF. The CDR3 DNA sequence: TGTGCCAGCAGCCCATTCGACAGGGCAGGAGGCTACACCTTC. Drawing the rest from reference TRBV7-6 and TRBJ1-2, the complete variable domain is GAGVSQSPRYKVTKRGQDVALRCDPISGHVSLYWYRQALGQGPEFLTYFNYEAQQDKSGLPNDRFSAERPEGSISTLTIQRTEQRDSAMYRCASSPFDRAGGYTFGSGTRLTVV.

V is TRBV12-3 or TRBV12-4 and J is TRBJ2-7, with D possibly matching TRBD1 (6 bases). CDR3 length: 14 amino acids. V was clipped by 2 bases and J by 6 bases, with 14 bases between them. The CDR3 reads CASSLSSGATEQYF. The CDR3 region has the DNA TGTGCCAGCAGTTTAAGTTCAGGGGCGACCGAGCAGTACTTC.

The chain combines TRBV7-2 with TRBJ1-2; D is unclear. CDR3 length equals 11 residues. V gave up 6 bases and J gave up 0 bases, with 2 bases separating them. Germline CDR1 reads SGHTA; CDR2 reads FQGNSA. The CDR3 DNA sequence: TGTGCCAGCAGGGCTAACTATGGCTACACCTTC. Residues: CASRANYGYTF.

The chain carries TRBV15 and TRBJ1-4, with 8 bases lining up with TRBD1. Trimming cost V 5 bases and J 8 bases; bases outside gene matches: 7. The germline gives CDR1 LNHNV, CDR2 YYDKDF (reference sequence). The CDR3 totals 14 residues. The CDR3 protein is CATSETGVGEKLFF. CDR3 bases: TGTGCCACCAGCGAGACAGGGGTAGGGGAAAAACTGTTTTTT.

This chain uses TRBV9 with TRBJ2-3; D gene unclear. CDR1 and CDR2 (germline): SGDLS, YYNGEE. Trimming took 4 bases from V and 0 from J, leaving 12 bases between them. CDR3 length: 15 residues. The CDR3 protein is CASSPNPGSTDTQYF. The CDR3 nucleotides are TGTGCCAGCAGCCCTAACCCCGGGAGCACAGATACGCAGTATTTT.

The table lists this clonotype with many counts. V is TRBV14 and J is TRBJ2-7; D not certain. Germline lookup yields CDR1 SGHDN and CDR2 FVKESK. Trimming cost V 4 bases and J 6 bases, with 13 bases left between them. The CDR3 is made up of 13 amino acids. The CDR3 coding sequence is TGTGCCAGCAGCCGCTTTGACTCTGGCGAGCAGTACTTC. This gives the protein CASSRFDSGEQYF.

The gene calls are TRBV7-3 and TRBJ2-7; D may match TRBD1 or TRBD2 (6 bases each). The germline gives CDR1 SGHTA, CDR2 FQGTGA. The CDR3 runs to 15 residues. The ends were cut back, 0 bases at V and 1 base at J, with 10 bases in the middle. DNA of the CDR3: TGTGCCAGCAGCTTAACGGCGGGACATTCCTACGAGCAGTACTTC. The encoded protein is CASSLTAGHSYEQYF.

CDR3 in amino acids: CASSRWASGASTDTQYF. For the CDR3, the DNA is TGCGCCAGCAGCCGGTGGGCTAGCGGGGCTAGCACAGATACGCAGTATTTT. This chain uses TRBV5-1 with TRBJ2-3; 9 bases align to TRBD2. Germline CDR1 reads SGHRS; CDR2 reads YFSETQ. Unmatched junction bases numbered 9, after V lost 4 bases and J lost 0 bases. This CDR3 comprises 17 residues.

V gene TRBV5-1 combines with J gene TRBJ2-1; 10 nucleotides agree with TRBD1. Losses at the gene ends were 0 bases for V and 6 bases for J; bases not matched to a gene: 3. There are 15 residues in the CDR3. Per germline, CDR1 SGHRS and CDR2 YFSETQ. CDR3 loop: CASSLAGQGLNEQFF. The CDR3, as DNA: TGCGCCAGCAGCTTGGCGGGACAGGGGCTCAATGAGCAGTTCTTC.

The genes are TRBV4-2 and TRBJ2-6, with D perhaps TRBD1 (6 bases). Trimming took 6 bases from V and 0 from J, leaving 12 bases between them. The CDR3 contains 16 residues. Per the germline V gene, CDR1 is LGHNA and CDR2 is YNFKEQ. The CDR3 spells CASRPTGDSGANVLTF. DNA for the CDR3: TGTGCCAGCAGACCGACAGGAGACTCTGGGGCCAACGTCCTGACTTTC.

This clonotype was recorded a few times. The CDR3 does not close with the conserved phenylalanine or tryptophan, likely indicating a read error. The limits of the CDR3 on the DNA are not certain, so only TCRdb's listed CDR3 is given. The rearrangement uses TRBV7-8 and TRBJ1-5. Germline values: CDR1 SGHVS, CDR2 FQNEAQ. The CDR3 totals 10 residues, both ends included. This CDR3 is CASSQALGSE.

V and J are TRBV7-2 and TRBJ2-7; perhaps TRBD1 as D (6 bases). Germline CDR1 reads SGHTA; CDR2 reads FQGNSA. CDR3 length equals 14 residues. Trimming took 2 bases from V and 2 from J, leaving 10 bases between them. CDR3 nucleotide sequence: TGTGCCAGCAGCTTAACAGACAGGACCTACGAGCAGTACTTC. It specifies CASSLTDRTYEQYF.

This clonotype appeared a few times. The chain recombines TRBV20-1 with TRBJ2-3; D is perhaps TRBD2 (6 bases). V lost 2 bases to trimming and J lost 1 base, with 13 bases between them. The CDR3 extends over 15 amino acids. Per the germline V gene, CDR1 is DFQATT and CDR2 is SNEGSKA (reference sequence). CDR3 bases: TGCAGTGCTAGAAAGAGCGGGTCTCGCACAGATACGCAGTATTTT. Encoded protein: CSARKSGSRTDTQYF.

The chain uses TRBV7-9 and TRBJ2-5; no reliable D call. V shed 1 base and J shed 2 bases, with 14 bases lying between them. The CDR3 has 16 residues. Germline V gives CDR1 SEHNR, CDR2 FQNEAQ (reference sequence). This chain's CDR3 is CASSLVFNGEQETQYF. The CDR3 bases are TGTGCCAGCAGCTTAGTATTTAACGGCGAGCAAGAGACCCAGTACTTC.

The V call is TRBV20-1, the J call TRBJ2-1; 15 nucleotides align to TRBD2. The CDR3 runs to 18 residues. Germline CDR1 DFQATT, CDR2 SNEGSKA (reference sequence). The ends lost 1 base at V and 0 bases at J; junction bases unmatched: 4. The CDR3 bases are TGCAGTGCTAGAGTTGGACTAGCGGGGGGGAGCTCCTACAATGAGCAGTTCTTC. The encoded protein is CSARVGLAGGSSYNEQFF.

V usage is TRBV20-1 and J usage is TRBJ2-2, with TRBD1 as a possible D gene (5 bases). The CDR3 runs to 14 residues. Trimming took 6 bases from V and 6 from J, leaving 17 bases between them. Germline-derived CDR1 and CDR2 are DFQATT and SNEGSKA (reference sequence). The CDR3 region is CSARTRDGPGELFF. The DNA of the CDR3 is TGCAGTGCCAGGACCAGGGATGGTCCCGGGGAGCTGTTTTTT.

This clonotype has more than one count but fewer than ten. The J gene is TRBJ1-1, the V gene TRBV5-5; D is perhaps TRBD1 (5 bases). V was trimmed by 2 bases and J by 1 base, leaving 9 bases between them. The CDR3 totals 14 residues. Per the germline V gene, CDR1 is SGHKS and CDR2 is YYEKEE (reference sequence). The CDR3 is CASSLGVPNTEAFF. The CDR3 bases are TGTGCCAGCAGCTTAGGGGTGCCGAACACTGAAGCTTTCTTT.

The V and J genes are TRBV19 and TRBJ1-5; TRBD1 matches 7 bases. This CDR3 has 14 residues. Germline CDR1 reads LNHDA; CDR2 reads SQIVND (reference sequence). J was trimmed by 4 bases and V by 7 bases; bases with no gene match: 7. The CDR3 DNA reads as TGTGCCAGTACCAGGGGGTTTGGAAATCAGCCCCAGCATTTT. Its protein product is CASTRGFGNQPQHF.

The V gene is TRBV7-2, the J gene TRBJ1-2; D is perhaps TRBD1 (5 bases). CDR3 size: 14 residues. Germline V CDR1 and CDR2: SGHTA, FQGNSA. V shed 5 bases and J shed 4 bases, with 14 bases lying between them. The CDR3 here is CASSPGRTLYGYTF. The CDR3 DNA sequence: TGTGCCAGCAGCCCCGGGAGGACACTCTATGGCTACACCTTC.

The chain joins TRBV20-1 to TRBJ2-1, with D tentatively TRBD1 or TRBD2 (6 bases each). This CDR3 comprises 15 residues. The germline V gene encodes CDR1 DFQATT and CDR2 SNEGSKA (reference sequence). V lost 0 bases and J lost 0, with 9 bases in between. CDR3 nucleotides: TGCAGTGCTAGAGATGGGGGGCGCTCCTACAATGAGCAGTTCTTC. It yields the protein CSARDGGRSYNEQFF.

The gene calls are TRBV11-1 and TRBJ2-3; D is perhaps TRBD2 (5 bases). Trimming cost V 5 bases and J 0 bases, with 21 bases left between them. Germline CDR1 SGHAT, CDR2 FQDESV (reference sequence). The CDR3 extends over 18 amino acids. The chain's CDR3 is CASSPPEAVKHSTDTQYF. Written as DNA, the CDR3 is TGTGCCAGCAGCCCGCCGGAGGCAGTGAAGCATAGCACAGATACGCAGTATTTT.